This T cell receptor (beta chain) comes out of a study of cytomegalovirus exposure and HLA in healthy donors. Study-level points and caveats: Subsequent analysis found a tendency for first-cohort TCR clusters to co-occur within the 90 to 150 validation repertoires.

This clone has only one observation. Its target is not known. The CDR3 has 16 amino acids. V was shortened by 3 bases and J by 5 bases, with 14 bases between the two germline ends. The V gene's germline CDR1 is MNHEY and CDR2 SVGAGI. Data came from immunoSEQ multiplex PCR; TCRdb stores just in-frame clones and leaves some out. Of 160,000 or so clones listed, roughly 80% are singletons. The rearrangement links TRBV6-5 to TRBJ1-6; D is perhaps TRBD1 (6 bases). This receptor was identified in a man aged 25-45 years in good health and CMV-seropositive. Specimen: PBMCs. This CDR3 is CASSYSLQGHNSPLHF. The CDR3 bases are TGTGCCAGCAGTTATTCCCTGCAGGGGCATAATTCACCCCTCCACTTT.